This TCR beta chain was retrieved from a study of cytomegalovirus exposure and HLA in healthy donors. Study background: Clustering assigned 81% of the roughly 370 genotyped donors to the Caucasian-associated ancestry cluster.

This clone registers medium-sized (0.01 to 0.1%) by frequency. Antigen: not known. Compared with germline, one end of the junction differs, possibly owing to a read error. The same CDR3 can be traced to other DNA sequences in this sample. Germline lookup yields CDR1 MNHEY and CDR2 SMNVEV (reference sequence). This CDR3 region has 15 residues. Whole-study results and caveats: Rare TCR sequences predominated, though certain public TCRs were found in many donors. It emerged from a later analysis that several of the most significant clusters appeared to be linked to common viral pathogens. The study recorded more than 150 TCR beta chains that were cytomegalovirus-associated.

With 60 Vbeta and 13 Jbeta primers, the PCR was carried out. Repertoires were generated with immunoSEQ multiplex PCR, while TCRdb's copy carries only in-frame clones and drops some. The sample includes almost 45,000 clones. The rearrangement links TRBV27 to TRBJ1-2; TRBD1 might be the D (5 bases). Sample: PBMCs. The sequence derives from a male donor in good health and CMV-seronegative. In DNA form, the CDR3 reads TGCGCCAGCAGTTTCTCCCCAGACAGCTCACATGGCTACACCTTC. This encodes CASSFSPDSSHGYTF.